The rows below give T cell receptor beta chains drawn from one sample of a study of cytomegalovirus exposure and HLA in healthy donors. Sequenced by immunoSEQ multiplex PCR; TCRdb stores in-frame clones only, minus some. This table holds over 70,000 clones, 75% to 90% found once. Input material: PBMCs. These receptors came from a man aged 50-60 years in good health and CMV-seropositive. Both conserved end residues are part of each CDR3. D genes are given only for firm matches. Expanded clones get a size class; other rows say once, few or many, or leave the size out.

>TRBV11-3|NA|NA|TRBJ2-1
TGTGCCAGCAGCTTATACGGGACTGCCAATGAGCAGTTCTTC
CASSLYGTANEQFF
>TRBV9|TRBD2|once|TRBJ2-1
TGTGCCAGCAGCACACTAGCGGGAGCCAACAATGAGCAGTTCTTC
CASSTLAGANNEQFF
>TRBV27|TRBD1|few|TRBJ2-5
TGTGCCAGCAGATCGGGACAGGGAGGGGAGACCCAGTACTTC
CASRSGQGGETQYF
>TRBV30|NA|few|TRBJ1-3
TGTGCCTGGTCACTAGGAGAGTACGGAAACACCATATATTTT
CAWSLGEYGNTIYF
>TRBV19|NA|NA|TRBJ1-5
TGTGCCAGTATGGAGGGAGCGAGCAATCAGCCCCAGCATTTT
CASMEGASNQPQHF
>TRBV29-1|TRBD2|NA|TRBJ2-4
TGCAGCGTTAGGTCGGTAGCGGGAGTCAAAAACATTCAGTACTTC
CSVRSVAGVKNIQYF
>TRBV19|NA|NA|TRBJ2-3
TGTGCCAGTAGTATTGCTGGGAGAGGCACAGATACGCAGTATTTT
CASSIAGRGTDTQYF
>TRBV7-8|TRBD1|NA|TRBJ2-4
TGTGCCAGCAGCTCGACCAGACAGGGGGCGTCAAACATTCAGTACTTC
CASSSTRQGASNIQYF
>TRBV5-1|NA|once|TRBJ2-7
TGCGCCAGCAGCCTCCCCCTCGGCGGCCTTGGGGAGCAGTACTTC
CASSLPLGGLGEQYF
>TRBV5-4|TRBD2|NA|TRBJ2-5
TGTGCCAGCAGCCCGGGGACTAGTTCCGAGACCCAGTACTTC
CASSPGTSSETQYF
>TRBV5-1|TRBD1|NA|TRBJ2-7
TGCGCCAGCAGCCCGGACAGGGACGAGCAGTACTTC
CASSPDRDEQYF
>TRBV2|NA|NA|TRBJ2-5
TGTGCCAGCAGTGAAGGGGGGAGGGGGTTCCAAGAGACCCAGTACTTC
CASSEGGRGFQETQYF
>TRBV6-1|NA|NA|TRBJ1-1
TGTGCCAGCACCGAACGGTGGTCCGTGAACACTGAAGCTTTCTTT
CASTERWSVNTEAFF
>TRBV15|NA|few|TRBJ2-3
TGTGCCACCAGCAGAGACTTGGGGGCTACCGGGGCGGATACGCAGTATTTT
CATSRDLGATGADTQYF
>TRBV18|NA|NA|TRBJ2-2
TGTGCCAGCTCACCGAATGGGCCCCATGATGGCGGGGAGCTGTTTTTT
CASSPNGPHDGGELFF
>TRBV6-5|NA|NA|TRBJ2-1
TGTGCCAGCAGTTACGGCTTAAACAATGAGCAGTTCTTC
CASSYGLNNEQFF
>TRBV19|NA|once|TRBJ1-1
TGTGCCAGCGTTACCGCGATGAACACTGAAGCTTTCTTT
CASVTAMNTEAFF
>TRBV10-3|NA|NA|TRBJ2-1
TGTGCCATCAGCATGAGGGCGGGACCCTACAATGAGCAGTTCTTC
CAISMRAGPYNEQFF
>TRBV4-1|TRBD2|NA|TRBJ2-1
TGCGCCAGCAGCCAAGATCTACTAGCGGGGTACAATGAGCAGTTCTTC
CASSQDLLAGYNEQFF
>TRBV15|TRBD1|NA|TRBJ1-1
TGTGCCACCAGCGGCCCGACAGGGTTGAACACTGAAGCTTTCTTT
CATSGPTGLNTEAFF
>TRBV18|TRBD1|NA|TRBJ1-5
TGTGCCAGCTCACAAGGGACAGGCAATCAGCCCCAGCATTTT
CASSQGTGNQPQHF
>TRBV11-3|TRBD1|NA|TRBJ2-2
TGTGCCAGCAGCTTAGGACAGGGGAACACCGGGGAGCTGTTTTTT
CASSLGQGNTGELFF
>TRBV5-4|NA|NA|TRBJ1-2
TGTGCCAGCAGCTTGGACAGGGCGATTTCGGTCTACACCTTC
CASSLDRAISVYTF